Each of the 15 T cell receptor beta chains below was sequenced from the same sample in a study of regulatory T cells in long-lasting Graves disease. HTBI primers from iRepertoire and Arm-PCR of CDR3 regions yielded the TCR beta libraries. TCRdb passed the multiplex PCR reads through MiXCR, listing each CDR3 protein once. The table records 410,000 or so distinct CDR3 sequences, more than 12% of them present only once. As to time point: newly diagnosed GD, antithyroid drugs for less than 3 months. Making the TCR library involved RNA that had been extracted from PBMCs. The same data also went into a second study, on T cells in Graves' hyperthyroidism and ophthalmopathy.

The material sequenced was peripheral blood mononuclear cells (PBMCs), taken at new diagnosis, from a patient treated with antithyroid drugs. These receptors all stem from a woman aged 25 to 45 with Graves disease.

This clonotype was picked up a small number of times. This sequence joins TRBV27 and TRBJ2-2, with D maybe TRBD2 (5 bases). The V end was cut by 5 bases, the J end by 6 bases, with 25 bases between. CDR1 is MNHEY and CDR2 is SMNVEV in the germline V gene (reference sequence). CDR3 length equals 18 residues. This chain's CDR3 is CASSRQLNGIKRAGELFF. As DNA, the CDR3 is TGTGCCAGCAGTCGCCAGCTAAACGGGATAAAAAGGGCCGGGGAGCTGTTTTTT.

The table lists this clonotype with many counts. This chain's CDR3 is CASTLRTGGNTEAFF. CDR3 DNA: TGTGCCAGCACCCTGAGGACAGGGGGGAACACTGAAGCTTTCTTT. This chain uses TRBV6-1 with TRBJ1-1; the match to TRBD1 covers 10 bases. The J segment lost 1 base and the V segment lost 7 bases, leaving 6 bases of the junction unmatched. Germline loops: CDR1 MNHNS, CDR2 SASEGT. The CDR3 is 15 amino acids.

This clonotype has ten or more counts. The chain uses TRBV12-3 or TRBV12-4 and TRBJ1-3; D perhaps matches TRBD1 (5 bases). This CDR3 region has 16 residues. The germline V and J ends were trimmed by 6 bases and 4 bases, with 19 bases remaining between them. The CDR3 here is CASSPPRGGSGNTIYF. CDR3 in DNA: TGTGCCAGCAGCCCCCCTCGTGGGGGGTCCGGAAACACCATATATTTT.

J is TRBJ1-1 and V is TRBV20-1; 7 nucleotides match TRBD1. Germline V CDR1 and CDR2: DFQATT, SNEGSKA (reference sequence). The CDR3 consists of 13 residues. Trimming removed 3 bases from V and 2 bases from J; junction bases left unmatched: 3. CDR3 coding DNA: TGCAGTGCTAGTGAGGGGGCCAACACTGAAGCTTTCTTT. It is translated as CSASEGANTEAFF.

This clonotype was counted at least ten times. The rearrangement links TRBV5-8 to TRBJ2-6; D is possibly TRBD1 (5 bases). V was shortened by 2 bases and J by 1 base, with 10 bases between the two germline ends. The germline gives CDR1 SGHTS, CDR2 YDEGEE. The CDR3 extends over 16 amino acids. CDR3 loop: CASSLGVGSGANVLTF. CDR3 DNA sequence: TGTGCCAGCAGCTTAGGGGTGGGTTCTGGGGCCAACGTCCTGACTTTC.

This clonotype was counted many times. J is TRBJ2-1 and V is TRBV7-9; D is undetermined. The CDR3 is 14 residues long. Germline V gene lookup returns CDR1 SEHNR and CDR2 FQNEAQ (reference sequence). V lost 5 bases and J 9 bases, leaving 17 bases between the germline ends. In DNA, the CDR3 is TGTGCCAGCAGCCCCGGATCCCTTGCCGGTGAGCAGTTCTTC. Translation: CASSPGSLAGEQFF.

Remarks on this clonotype: A much larger clone lies one base from this, so it may be a read error. This rearrangement joins TRBV3-1 to TRBJ2-5; no clear D gene. The last part of the DNA fits TRBJ2-1 better; the J call may be wrong. Germline V gene lookup returns CDR1 LGHDT and CDR2 YNNKEL (reference sequence). CDR3 length: 12 residues. The CDR3 spells CASSQKRYEQFF. The CDR3, as DNA: TGTGCCAGCAGCCAGAAAAGGTACGAGCAGTTCTTC.

This chain connects TRBV9 to TRBJ2-3; 8 bases are a match to TRBD1. Trimming cost V 2 bases and J 8 bases; bases outside gene matches: 4. This CDR3 has 13 amino acids. Germline V gene lookup returns CDR1 SGDLS and CDR2 YYNGEE. DNA for the CDR3: TGTGCCAGCAGCGTGGAACAGGGGGGTACGCAGTATTTT. Protein: CASSVEQGGTQYF.

This clonotype was seen ten or more times. The chain couples TRBV5-1 to TRBJ1-2; D is undetermined. V lost 3 bases and J 4 bases, leaving 13 bases between the germline ends. The CDR3 extends over 14 amino acids. CDR1 SGHRS and CDR2 YFSETQ come from the germline V gene. The CDR3 DNA reads as TGCGCCAGCAGCTCGACACAGTGGTCCTATGGCTACACCTTC. Translated: CASSSTQWSYGYTF.

This clonotype was counted at least ten times. The chain has TRBV12-3 or TRBV12-4 and TRBJ2-7; 9 positions agree with TRBD2. With 3 bases clipped from V and 9 bases from J, the junction kept 12 bases outside the gene matches. The CDR3 has 15 amino acids. For the CDR3, the DNA is TGTGCCAGCAGTTTTCGGGCGGGAGGGCCAGCCGTGCAGTACTTC. As protein: CASSFRAGGPAVQYF.

Comment on this clonotype: Given a much more abundant clone one base away, this may be a read error. The CDR3 does not close with the conserved phenylalanine or tryptophan, likely indicating a read error. The CDR3 sequence: CASSYPGGLNTEAFL. CDR3 bases: TGTGCCAGCAGTTACCCAGGGGGCCTGAACACTGAAGCTTTCCTT. The chain is built from TRBV6-2 or TRBV6-3 and TRBJ1-1; 8 bases map to TRBD1. The length of the CDR3 is 15 residues. The ends lost 2 bases at V and 0 bases at J; junction bases unmatched: 2. In germline, CDR1 is MNHEY, CDR2 SVGEGT.

This clonotype was observed at least ten times. The chain joins TRBV12-3 or TRBV12-4 to TRBJ2-7; 13 bases are shared with TRBD2. The V gene end was trimmed by 2 bases and the J gene end by 0 bases; junction bases not matched to a gene: 4. The CDR3 runs to 17 residues. CDR3: CASSLPGLAGYSYEQYF. The CDR3 nucleotides read TGTGCCAGCAGTTTACCGGGACTAGCGGGGTACTCCTACGAGCAGTACTTC.

This clonotype was counted at least ten times. This chain joins TRBV12-3 or TRBV12-4 and TRBJ2-3; 7 positions match TRBD1. Trimming at V came to 6 bases and at J to 7 bases, leaving 4 bases not matched to a gene. The CDR3 has 12 amino acids. The CDR3 nucleotides are TGTGCCAGCAGCCGGGACAGCTATACGCAGTATTTT. Protein product: CASSRDSYTQYF.

This clonotype was counted only a few times. The V and J genes are TRBV11-2 and TRBJ2-1; 15 nucleotides align to TRBD2. V dropped 3 bases and J dropped 4; count of bases not matched to a gene: 7. Germline loops: CDR1 SGHAT, CDR2 FQNNGV. There are 18 residues in the CDR3. In DNA, the CDR3 is TGTGCCAGCAGCTTGGGGACTAGCGGGAGGTCCGCTTACAATGAGCAGTTCTTC. This encodes CASSLGTSGRSAYNEQFF.

Only a few counts were recorded for this clonotype. The V and J genes are TRBV9 and TRBJ2-1, with 7 bases lining up with TRBD2. J was trimmed by 6 bases and V by 3 bases; bases with no gene match: 12. CDR3 length: 16 amino acids. CDR1 is SGDLS, CDR2 YYNGEE, per germline. CDR3 nucleotide sequence: TGTGCCAGCAGCGGTGGTGGGGAGGGCCGGGGCAATGAGCAGTTCTTC. Encoded protein: CASSGGGEGRGNEQFF.